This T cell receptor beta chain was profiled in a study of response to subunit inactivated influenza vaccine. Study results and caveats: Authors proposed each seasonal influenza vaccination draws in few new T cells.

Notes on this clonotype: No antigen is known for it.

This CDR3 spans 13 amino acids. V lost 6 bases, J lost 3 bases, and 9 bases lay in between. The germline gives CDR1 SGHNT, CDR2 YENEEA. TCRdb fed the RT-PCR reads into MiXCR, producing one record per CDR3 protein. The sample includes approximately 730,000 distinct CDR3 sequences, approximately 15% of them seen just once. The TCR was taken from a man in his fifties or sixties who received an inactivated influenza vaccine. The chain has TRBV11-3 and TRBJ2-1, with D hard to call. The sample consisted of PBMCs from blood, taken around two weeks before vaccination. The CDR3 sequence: CASSGGYYNEQFF. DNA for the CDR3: TGTGCCAGCAGTGGCGGATACTACAATGAGCAGTTCTTC.